These 16 T cell receptor beta chains were sequenced from one sample in a study of blood T cell repertoires in COVID-19. The method was immunoSEQ multiplex PCR; TCRdb's version includes in-frame clones alone and lacks a portion of them. The top ten hold 0.5% to 0.55% of the sample, which has some 200,000 clones, around 90% seen once. Sequencing was performed on peripheral blood. The receptors originated from a man in his forties or fifties with acute or convalescent COVID-19.

The chain carries TRBV7-3 and TRBJ2-2; D gene uncertain. Germline CDR1 is SGHTA and CDR2 is FQGTGA. Trimming stripped 1 base from V and 2 bases from J, with 11 bases between. CDR3 size: 16 residues. CDR3 in amino acids: CASSLRALPNTGELFF. CDR3 in DNA: TGTGCCAGCAGCTTAAGGGCCCTTCCTAACACCGGGGAGCTGTTTTTT.

This clone was detected only once. V is TRBV5-1 and J is TRBJ2-1; weak D call: TRBD2 (6 bases). The CDR3 extends over 13 amino acids. The V gene's germline CDR1 is SGHRS and CDR2 YFSETQ. Trimming shortened V by 0 bases and J by 9 bases, and 10 bases separated the two germline ends. CDR3 residues: CASSLGLGSEQFF. In DNA form, the CDR3 reads TGCGCCAGCAGCTTGGGACTAGGAAGTGAGCAGTTCTTC.

The rearrangement uses TRBV9 and TRBJ2-5, with 9 nucleotides matching TRBD1. The germline V gene encodes CDR1 SGDLS and CDR2 YYNGEE. Trimming cost V 4 bases and J 3 bases; bases outside gene matches: 4. The CDR3 is made up of 14 amino acids. CDR3 nucleotides: TGTGCCAGCAGCACCGGACAGGGGAAAGAGACCCAGTACTTC. Its protein product is CASSTGQGKETQYF.

The chain links TRBV19 to TRBJ1-2, with a tentative D call TRBD1 (5 bases). Trimming shortened V by 5 bases and J by 7 bases, and 20 bases separated the two germline ends. From germline, CDR1 is LNHDA and CDR2 SQIVND (reference sequence). This CDR3 has 15 residues. The CDR3 DNA follows: TGTGCCAGTAGTCCCGGGGGTCCGCTCTGGTCTGGCTACACCTTC. Its protein is CASSPGGPLWSGYTF.

The CDR3 bases are TGTGCCAGCAGCCCGGACCCGGGACACGTAGAAGCTTTCTTT. Translating gives CASSPDPGHVEAFF. The genes are TRBV7-3 and TRBJ1-1; possible D gene TRBD1, 6 bases. V was clipped by 5 bases and J by 8 bases, with 18 bases between them. From germline, CDR1 is SGHTA and CDR2 FQGTGA. CDR3 size: 14 residues. Variable domain in full (rest from reference TRBV7-3 and TRBJ1-1): GAGVSQTPSNKVTEKGKYVELRCDPISGHTALYWYRQSLGQGPEFLIYFQGTGAADDSGLPNDRFFAVRPEGSVSTLKIQRTERGDSAVYLCASSPDPGHVEAFFGQGTRLTVV.

The sample holds a few counts of this clone. V usage is TRBV5-1 and J usage is TRBJ2-7, with 11 bases lining up with TRBD1. Germline CDR1 SGHRS, CDR2 YFSETQ. J lost 5 bases, V lost 5 bases, and 6 bases had no gene match. The CDR3 extends over 14 amino acids. CDR3 loop: CASSPDRGLHEQYF. The CDR3 DNA is TGCGCCAGCAGTCCGGACAGGGGGCTCCACGAGCAGTACTTC.

There are a few counts of this clone. J is TRBJ1-6 and V is TRBV2; D is unclear. The CDR3 length is 10 residues. Germline V CDR1 and CDR2: SNHLY, FYNNEI. V was clipped by 8 bases and J by 12 bases, with 8 bases between them. CDR3 loop: CASGTRPLHF. DNA of the CDR3: TGTGCCAGCGGTACGAGACCCCTCCACTTT.

The chain links TRBV28 to TRBJ2-7; D may be TRBD2 (5 bases). Trimming shortened V by 8 bases and J by 3 bases, and 17 bases separated the two germline ends. The CDR3 totals 14 residues. Per the germline V gene, CDR1 is MDHEN and CDR2 is SYDVKM. CDR3 amino acids: CASQVRDFGYEQYF. The DNA of the CDR3 is TGTGCCAGCCAGGTGAGGGATTTTGGCTACGAGCAGTACTTC.

The CDR3 DNA follows: TGCGCCAGCAGTCATGCTAGCGGGGGCGGAGAAGAGACCCAGTACTTC. Translated, it gives CASSHASGGGEETQYF. The chain carries TRBV23-1 and TRBJ2-5; 10 bases match TRBD2. TRBV23-1 is filed as an ORF, its function uncertain. With V trimmed by 3 bases and J by 3 bases, 7 bases remained unmatched. The length of the CDR3 is 16 residues.

As DNA, the CDR3 is TGTGCCAGCAGTTTAACTTCAGGATACAATCAGCCCCAGCATTTT. Protein sequence: CASSLTSGYNQPQHF. The rearrangement links TRBV28 to TRBJ1-5; D not resolved. In germline, CDR1 is MDHEN, CDR2 SYDVKM. The CDR3 extends over 15 amino acids. V dropped 2 bases and J dropped 3 bases, with 11 bases sitting between them. Looking up the rest from reference TRBV28 and TRBJ1-5 gives the full variable domain: DVKVTQSSRYLVKRTGEKVFLECVQDMDHENMFWYRQDPGLGLRLIYFSYDVKMKEKGDIPEGYSVSREKKERFSLILESASTNQTSMYLCASSLTSGYNQPQHFGDGTRLSIL.

This rearrangement joins TRBV9 to TRBJ2-3; a possible D gene is TRBD2 (5 bases). Germline V CDR1 and CDR2: SGDLS, YYNGEE. The CDR3 has 20 amino acids. Trimming pared 4 bases from V and 1 base from J, leaving 28 bases between. In nucleotides, the CDR3 is TGTGCCAGCAGCCCACACTTAGGGCGGAGGCCGACCTTAGGCACAGATACGCAGTATTTT. It yields the protein CASSPHLGRRPTLGTDTQYF.

This sequence joins TRBV3-1 (or the pseudogene TRBV3-2) and TRBJ1-2; 8 nucleotides match TRBD1. This CDR3 contains 15 residues. Unmatched junction bases numbered 9, after V lost 4 bases and J lost 5 bases. Germline V gene lookup returns CDR1 LGHDT and CDR2 YNNKEL (reference sequence). CDR3: CASSPGQGRSYGYTF. The CDR3 nucleotides are TGTGCCAGCAGCCCAGGACAGGGTCGGTCATATGGCTACACCTTC.

The CDR3 sequence is CASSPPGQPYGYTF. The CDR3 DNA is TGTGCCAGCTCACCACCGGGGCAGCCTTATGGCTACACCTTC. This chain connects TRBV18 to TRBJ1-2, with D perhaps TRBD1 (5 bases). The V and J ends lost 0 bases and 5 bases respectively, with 10 bases between them. The CDR3 is 14 amino acids. In germline, CDR1 is KGHSH, CDR2 LQKENI. The entire variable domain, with the rest obtained from reference TRBV18 and TRBJ1-2, is as follows: NAGVMQNPRHLVRRRGQEARLRCSPMKGHSHVYWYRQLPEEGLKFMVYLQKENIIDESGMPKERFSAEFPKEGPSILRIQQVVRGDSAAYFCASSPPGQPYGYTFGSGTRLTVV.

The V and J genes are TRBV6-5 and TRBJ2-7, with D tentatively TRBD1 (5 bases). CDR3 length: 14 amino acids. Germline CDR1 MNHEY, CDR2 SVGAGI. The ends were cut back, 7 bases at V and 4 bases at J, with 17 bases in the middle. CDR3 nucleotide sequence: TGTGCCAGCACCGACAGTTTAAACGGTTACGAGCAGTACGTC. Translation gives CASTDSLNGYEQYV.

This rearrangement joins TRBV9 to TRBJ1-3, with D uncertain. Between the trimmed V and J ends, which lost 7 bases and 0 bases, there was a span of 8 bases. This CDR3 is built from 13 residues. Germline lookup yields CDR1 SGDLS and CDR2 YYNGEE. The CDR3 DNA follows: TGTGCCAGCGGGCAGAACTCTGGAAACACCATATATTTT. Its protein product is CASGQNSGNTIYF.

In DNA form, the CDR3 reads TGTGCCAGCAGTAGGTTCGGGACTTCCGTGGCCAATGAAGCTTTCTTT. Its translation is CASSRFGTSVANEAFF. The chain recombines TRBV25-1 with TRBJ1-1; maybe TRBD1 (5 bases). The V end was cut by 5 bases, the J end by 7 bases, with 23 bases between. The germline gives CDR1 MGHDK, CDR2 SYGVNS. CDR3 length equals 16 residues.